The clone carrying this T cell receptor beta chain has ten or more counts. This record belongs to a study of human T cells and chemical hapten exposure. Study in general: The upper back received 0.01% DPC by patch testing, with results read at 6 days.

Sample time point: patch test 2, 6 weeks after DPC sensitization. Treatment denoted: therapeutic diphenylcyclopropenone sensitization with weekly scalp DPC. The CDR3 covers 14 residues. Trimming removed 4 bases from V and 4 bases from J, with 13 bases in between. CDR1 SQVTM and CDR2 ANQGSEA come from the germline V gene. Each CDR3 protein is one row after TCRdb ran MiXCR on the RACE reads. The table lists over 70,000 distinct CDR3 sequences, 11% of them singletons. The receptor was isolated from a man in his late teens or twenties with alopecia areata. Some clones in this sample may be carry-over from other donors' samples. This chain links TRBV29-1 with TRBJ2-2; a possible D gene is TRBD1 (6 bases). Here the sequenced sample was whole blood, taken in connection with sensitization to the hapten diphenylcyclopropenone (DPC). CDR3: CSVAGTRLTGELFF. As DNA, the CDR3 is TGCAGCGTTGCCGGGACAAGGCTCACCGGGGAGCTGTTTTTT.